This T cell receptor (beta chain) was sequenced for a study of vaccination and CD4 T cells after COVID-19. About the study: Nasal swab PCR detected SARS-CoV-2 in convalescent patients; nine had mild disease, one severe.

The study sequenced cultured CD4+ T cell DNA using the Oncomine TCR Beta short-read assay. One entry per CDR3 protein, called by TCRdb with MiXCR from the PCR reads. The data hold some 10,000 distinct CDR3 sequences, with about 45% observed a single time. Treatment: roughly ten-day PBMC culture with coronavirus spike peptide pools or control peptides (ViraFEST assay). Via ViraFEST, peptide pools expanded antigen-specific T cells before TCR sequencing. The CDR3 has 16 residues. CDR1 is SGHTA and CDR2 is FQGNSA in the germline V gene. The trim removed 3 bases at V and 5 bases at J, leaving 9 bases unmatched. On this clonotype itself: Its cognate antigen is unknown.

The specimen sequenced was CD4+ T cells from blood, cultured in vitro. The sequence was obtained from a human donor who had recovered from COVID-19. The J gene is TRBJ2-5, the V gene TRBV7-2; TRBD2 agrees at 10 bases. The CDR3 coding sequence is TGTGCCAGCAGCTTTCCTAGCGGGGGAGGGAGGGAGACCCAGTACTTC. This sequence encodes CASSFPSGGGRETQYF.